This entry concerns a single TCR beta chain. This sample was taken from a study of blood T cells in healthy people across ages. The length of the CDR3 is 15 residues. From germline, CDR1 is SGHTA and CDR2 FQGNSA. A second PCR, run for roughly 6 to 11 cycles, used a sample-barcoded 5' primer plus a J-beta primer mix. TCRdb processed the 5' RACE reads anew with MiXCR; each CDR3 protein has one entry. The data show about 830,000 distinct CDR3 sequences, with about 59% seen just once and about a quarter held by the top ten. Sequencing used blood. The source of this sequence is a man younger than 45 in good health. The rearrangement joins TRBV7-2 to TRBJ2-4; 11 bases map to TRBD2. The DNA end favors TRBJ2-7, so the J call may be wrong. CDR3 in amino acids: CASSSRTSGPYEQYF. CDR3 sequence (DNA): TGTGCCAGCAGCTCCCGGACTAGCGGGCCCTACGAGCAGTACTTC.